This TCR beta chain stems from a study of blood T cells in healthy people across ages. This clonotype was counted between two and nine times. Its antigen is undetermined. Individuals who donated were healthy Caucasians from Russia aged about 6 to 90. The second PCR ran roughly 6 to 11 cycles with a sample-barcoded 5' primer and J-beta primers. The template-switch adaptor was a 5' adaptor with 12 random nucleotides. It tagged each cDNA molecule. TCRdb re-derived calls from the 5' RACE reads in MiXCR, one entry per CDR3 protein. The sample lists about 1.8 million distinct CDR3 sequences, approximately 50% seen once, with over 2% in the top ten. The study, taken as a whole, reports: The percentage of naive T cells correlated strongly with TCR beta diversity. It was held that diversity estimates obtained from one million T cells represented underestimates.

CDR3 length: 15 residues. CDR1 and CDR2 (germline): MGHRA, YSYEKL. V lost 0 bases and J lost 6, with 15 bases in between. The receptor was derived from a woman in her forties in good health. This chain joins TRBV4-1 and TRBJ2-7; D is perhaps TRBD2 (6 bases). The source material was blood. The CDR3 DNA sequence: TGCGCCAGCAGCCAAGAAAGATGGAGGGTAGGCGAGCAGTACTTC. Translated: CASSQERWRVGEQYF.